A single sample gave rise to the 28 T cell receptor beta chains below, sequenced in a study of cytotoxic CD8 clonotypes in ibrutinib-treated CLL. TCRdb's copy holds only in-frame clones and misses some; the assay was immunoSEQ multiplex PCR. This repertoire shows 250,000 to 350,000 clones, 65% to 85% found once; its top ten account for around 5.1%. Here the sequenced sample was PBMCs, taken at disease progression, from a patient treated with ibrutinib. These receptor sequences come from a human donor with chronic lymphocytic leukemia.

This rearrangement joins TRBV10-2 to TRBJ2-5, with D possibly matching TRBD2 (6 bases). Germline CDR1 reads WSHSY; CDR2 reads SAAADI. This CDR3 spans 14 amino acids. V gave up 2 bases and J gave up 2 bases, with 9 bases separating them. Written as DNA, the CDR3 is TGCGCCAGCAGTGAGGCTAGCGTACAAGAGACCCAGTACTTC. It yields the protein CASSEASVQETQYF.

This clone has more than one count but fewer than ten. V gene TRBV5-4 combines with J gene TRBJ1-3, with 8 positions matching TRBD1. This CDR3 contains 17 residues. The germline V gene has CDR1 SGHNT and CDR2 YYREEE (reference sequence). The ends lost 2 bases at V and 1 base at J; junction bases unmatched: 8. For the CDR3, the DNA is TGTGCCAGCAGCTTACCAGGGGGCGGTGGATCTGGAAACACCATATATTTT. Translated, it gives CASSLPGGGGSGNTIYF.

The gene calls are TRBV6-6 and TRBJ1-5; 7 nucleotides align to TRBD1. This CDR3 is built from 15 residues. Germline V gives CDR1 MNHNY, CDR2 SVGAGI (reference sequence). V was pared by 2 bases and J by 3 bases, with 4 bases of the junction left unmatched. The CDR3 DNA reads TGTGCCAGCAGTTACGGGACAGCTTCCAATCAGCCCCAGCATTTT. Translating gives CASSYGTASNQPQHF.

This chain connects TRBV2 to TRBJ2-1; 10 bases fit TRBD2. V trimming: 10 bases; J trimming: 15 bases; junction bases outside the gene matches: 15. The CDR3 sequence is 13 residues long. Germline V gives CDR1 SNHLY, CDR2 FYNNEI. The CDR3 nucleotides are TGTGCCACCACGTTAAGCGGGGGGGGACGAGGGTTCTTC. This translates into CATTLSGGGRGFF.

In DNA form, the CDR3 reads TGTGCCATCAGTGCCGACCAGGGGTACGAGCAGTACTTC. It yields the protein CAISADQGYEQYF. The chain combines TRBV10-3 with TRBJ2-7; D perhaps matches TRBD1 (6 bases). This CDR3 has 13 amino acids. V was shortened by 4 bases and J by 4 bases, with 11 bases between the two germline ends. Germline V gene data show CDR1 as ENHRY and CDR2 as SYGVKD.

J is TRBJ1-1 and V is TRBV7-9, with D perhaps TRBD1 (6 bases). From germline, CDR1 is SEHNR and CDR2 FQNEAQ (reference sequence). V was shortened by 4 bases and J by 12 bases, with 21 bases between the two germline ends. The CDR3 is 14 amino acids. The CDR3 DNA reads as TGTGCCAGCAGCTCCCGGGGGCTAGGGGTGGAAACTTTCTTT. This encodes CASSSRGLGVETFF. Filled out from reference TRBV7-9 and TRBJ1-1, the complete variable domain reads DTGVSQNPRHKITKRGQNVTFRCDPISEHNRLYWYRQTLGQGPEFLTYFQNEAQLEKSRLLSDRFSAERPKGSFSTLEIQRTEQGDSAMYLCASSSRGLGVETFFGQGTRLTVV.

The chain combines TRBV19 with TRBJ2-5; D perhaps matches TRBD1 (6 bases). CDR1 is LNHDA, CDR2 SQIVND, per germline (reference sequence). V lost 0 bases to trimming and J lost 1 base, with 12 bases between them. CDR3 length: 16 residues. This CDR3 reads CASSIDRTGRQETQYF. The CDR3 DNA follows: TGTGCCAGTAGTATAGATCGAACAGGGCGCCAAGAGACCCAGTACTTC. Full variable domain (remainder filled in from reference TRBV19 and TRBJ2-5): DGGITQSPKYLFRKEGQNVTLSCEQNLNHDAMYWYRQDPGQGLRLIYYSQIVNDFQKGDIAEGYSVSREKKESFPLTVTSAQKNPTAFYLCASSIDRTGRQETQYFGPGTRLLVL.

The chain's CDR3 is CASSRWTGLDEQYF. The CDR3 DNA reads as TGTGCCAGCAGCCGCTGGACAGGGTTAGACGAGCAGTACTTC. The V gene is TRBV14, the J gene TRBJ2-7; 8 nucleotides line up with TRBD1. CDR1 SGHDN and CDR2 FVKESK come from the germline V gene. J lost 5 bases, V lost 4 bases, and 7 bases had no gene match. This CDR3 spans 14 amino acids.

V gene TRBV11-2 combines with J gene TRBJ2-7, with D uncertain. The germline V gene encodes CDR1 SGHAT and CDR2 FQNNGV. CDR3 length: 17 amino acids. The ends were cut back, 2 bases at V and 1 base at J, with 18 bases in the middle. CDR3 sequence: CASSLHPTSRVSYEQYF. In nucleotides, the CDR3 is TGTGCCAGCAGCTTACATCCGACATCCCGGGTGTCCTACGAGCAGTACTTC.

The chain links TRBV13 to TRBJ2-7, with D possibly matching TRBD1 (5 bases). The V and J ends lost 1 base and 7 bases respectively, with 11 bases between them. Germline loops: CDR1 PRHDT, CDR2 FYEKMQ (reference sequence). The CDR3 loop spans 13 amino acids. The CDR3 spells CASSLVGAREQYF. DNA for the CDR3: TGTGCCAGCAGCTTAGTAGGGGCGAGGGAGCAGTACTTC.

The DNA for the CDR3 is TGTGCCAGCAGCGCCCGTTCGGGGGGGTTCGATACGCAGTATTTT. Translating gives CASSARSGGFDTQYF. This rearrangement joins TRBV9 to TRBJ2-3; 8 bases are shared with TRBD2. Germline trimming cut 3 bases from V and 6 bases from J; bases unmatched to any gene: 9. The germline V gene has CDR1 SGDLS and CDR2 YYNGEE. The CDR3 is made up of 15 amino acids.

In this sample, this clone turned up once. The J gene is TRBJ2-1, the V gene TRBV20-1; D is undetermined. CDR3 length equals 10 residues. Trimming removed 6 bases at V and 13 bases at J, with 13 bases between. Germline lookup yields CDR1 DFQATT and CDR2 SNEGSKA (reference sequence). The CDR3 is CSAWGTLQFF. CDR3 in DNA: TGCAGTGCCTGGGGTACTCTTCAGTTCTTC.

This clone was seen more than once but under ten times. In DNA, the CDR3 is TGCGCCAGCAGCCACCGGGGGAGGAACACCGGGGAGCTGTTTTTT. It specifies CASSHRGRNTGELFF. This rearrangement joins TRBV5-1 to TRBJ2-2; TRBD2 might be the D (6 bases). Trimming took off 4 bases at V and 1 base at J, with 11 bases between the two ends. Per germline, CDR1 SGHRS and CDR2 YFSETQ. CDR3 length equals 15 residues.

This clone was seen a single time. The chain has TRBV25-1 and TRBJ2-3; a possible D gene is TRBD2 (5 bases). V lost 3 bases and J lost 6, with 13 bases in between. The CDR3 loop spans 14 amino acids. Per the germline V gene, CDR1 is MGHDK and CDR2 is SYGVNS. CDR3 coding DNA: TGTGCCAGCAGTGATCCAGGAGGATCCGATACGCAGTATTTT. Protein product: CASSDPGGSDTQYF.

The chain employs TRBV7-9 and TRBJ2-7; 8 bases are a match to TRBD1. This CDR3 has 16 amino acids. With 4 bases clipped from V and 1 base from J, the junction kept 9 bases outside the gene matches. The germline V gene has CDR1 SEHNR and CDR2 FQNEAQ (reference sequence). CDR3 DNA: TGTGCCAGCAGCTCCACCTCAGGGGGCTCTTCCTACGAGCAGTACTTC. Its protein product is CASSSTSGGSSYEQYF.

This rearrangement joins TRBV5-1 to TRBJ1-6; no definite D call. V lost 5 bases and J lost 9, with 15 bases in between. Germline V gives CDR1 SGHRS, CDR2 YFSETQ. The CDR3 sequence is 14 residues long. CDR3 in amino acids: CASRNVGGGSPLHF. DNA for the CDR3: TGCGCCAGCAGAAACGTAGGTGGCGGTTCACCCCTCCACTTT.

This chain links TRBV9 with TRBJ2-2; maybe TRBD2 (7 bases). The germline V gene has CDR1 SGDLS and CDR2 YYNGEE. V dropped 5 bases and J dropped 2 bases, with 16 bases sitting between them. The CDR3 is 16 amino acids. DNA of the CDR3: TGTGCCAGCAGGAGGGGAGGGGGAGGAAACACCGGGGAGCTGTTTTTT. Its protein is CASRRGGGGNTGELFF.

The V and J genes are TRBV28 and TRBJ1-1; TRBD1 is a possible D gene (6 bases). V lost 6 bases and J lost 11, with 19 bases in between. The CDR3 runs 13 residues. The germline CDR1 and CDR2 sequences are MDHEN and SYDVKM. The CDR3 spells CASRAAGQIWAFF. The CDR3 DNA follows: TGTGCCAGCAGGGCCGCGGGACAAATTTGGGCTTTCTTT. Together with reference TRBV28 and TRBJ1-1, the CDR3 gives the full variable domain: DVKVTQSSRYLVKRTGEKVFLECVQDMDHENMFWYRQDPGLGLRLIYFSYDVKMKEKGDIPEGYSVSREKKERFSLILESASTNQTSMYLCASRAAGQIWAFFGQGTRLTVV.

J is TRBJ1-2 and V is TRBV4-2; 8 bases are shared with TRBD1. V trimming: 6 bases; J trimming: 4 bases; junction bases outside the gene matches: 7. In germline, CDR1 is LGHNA, CDR2 YNFKEQ. This CDR3 contains 14 residues. In nucleotides, the CDR3 is TGTGCCAGCAGTCTCCAGGGGGCTCTCTATGGCTACACCTTC. Amino acids: CASSLQGALYGYTF.

The chain joins TRBV10-3 to TRBJ2-1; TRBD2 might be the D (6 bases). V lost 10 bases, J lost 8 bases, and 18 bases lay in between. Germline CDR1 and CDR2: ENHRY and SYGVKD. CDR3 size: 13 residues. CDR3 residues: CATQSTSRDEQFF. DNA for the CDR3: TGTGCCACCCAATCAACTAGCAGGGATGAGCAGTTCTTC.

This clone was counted between two and nine times. The CDR3 DNA follows: TGTGCCAGCAGCGGGGGGCGAGGCCTGGATACGCAGTATTTT. Protein sequence: CASSGGRGLDTQYF. The chain employs TRBV9 and TRBJ2-3, with a tentative D call TRBD1 (6 bases). The CDR3 covers 14 residues. V lost 3 bases, J lost 6 bases, and 14 bases lay in between. The germline CDR1 and CDR2 sequences are SGDLS and YYNGEE.

This clone was recorded a few times. In DNA form, the CDR3 reads TGTGCCAGCAGCAAAGGTTTTGAGCAGTTCTTC. This translates into CASSKGFEQFF. The rearrangement links TRBV21-1 to TRBJ2-1. TRBV21-1 is a listed pseudogene. CDR3 length: 11 amino acids.

V and J are TRBV6-5 and TRBJ2-1; 9 positions agree with TRBD2. Germline V gene sequence: CDR1 MNHEY, CDR2 SVGAGI. This CDR3 is 15 amino acids long. V lost 6 bases and J lost 4; bases outside the gene matches: 7. The CDR3 coding sequence is TGTGCCAGCAGCCCCAGGACTAGCGCATACAATGAGCAGTTCTTC. It codes for CASSPRTSAYNEQFF.

V and J are TRBV7-3 and TRBJ2-2, with 7 positions matching TRBD1. CDR1 SGHTA and CDR2 FQGTGA come from the germline V gene. This CDR3 has 15 residues. With V trimmed by 5 bases and J by 2 bases, 5 bases remained unmatched. CDR3 residues: CASSRGTDNTGELFF. For the CDR3, the DNA is TGTGCCAGCAGCCGAGGGACAGATAACACCGGGGAGCTGTTTTTT.

Points on this clone: Other DNA sequences within the sample encode an identical CDR3. The chain carries TRBV9 and TRBJ2-7, with 9 bases fitting TRBD2. The CDR3 is made up of 15 amino acids. Germline lookup yields CDR1 SGDLS and CDR2 YYNGEE. The trim removed 2 bases at V and 2 bases at J, leaving 5 bases unmatched. This CDR3 reads CASSVGSGGPYEQYF. The CDR3 bases are TGTGCCAGCAGCGTCGGTAGCGGGGGACCCTACGAGCAGTACTTC.

This chain connects TRBV6-5 to TRBJ2-1, with TRBD1 matching over 10 bases. Germline CDR1 MNHEY, CDR2 SVGAGI. The CDR3 is 14 amino acids. V gave up 9 bases and J gave up 4 bases; unmatched junction bases: 6. CDR3 coding DNA: TGTGCCAGTTCTGGGGACAGGGGTTACAATGAGCAGTTCTTC. Its translation is CASSGDRGYNEQFF.

This clone was seen once. The chain is built from TRBV18 and TRBJ1-6, with 8 bases identical to TRBD1. Germline loops: CDR1 KGHSH, CDR2 LQKENI. With 2 bases clipped from V and 8 bases from J, the junction kept 14 bases outside the gene matches. This CDR3 comprises 18 residues. The DNA of the CDR3 is TGTGCCAGCTCACCATTTGGTGCCCCGGGACAGGCACATTCACCCCTCCACTTT. Translating it yields CASSPFGAPGQAHSPLHF.

The chain joins TRBV4-1 to TRBJ2-7; TRBD2 might be the D (6 bases). V was clipped by 8 bases and J by 3 bases, with 26 bases between them. The CDR3 runs 17 residues. CDR1 is MGHRA and CDR2 is YSYEKL in the germline V gene. The CDR3 region is CASGSSGGLSGIYEQYF. In DNA, the CDR3 is TGCGCCAGCGGATCATCGGGTGGACTAAGCGGTATCTACGAGCAGTACTTC.